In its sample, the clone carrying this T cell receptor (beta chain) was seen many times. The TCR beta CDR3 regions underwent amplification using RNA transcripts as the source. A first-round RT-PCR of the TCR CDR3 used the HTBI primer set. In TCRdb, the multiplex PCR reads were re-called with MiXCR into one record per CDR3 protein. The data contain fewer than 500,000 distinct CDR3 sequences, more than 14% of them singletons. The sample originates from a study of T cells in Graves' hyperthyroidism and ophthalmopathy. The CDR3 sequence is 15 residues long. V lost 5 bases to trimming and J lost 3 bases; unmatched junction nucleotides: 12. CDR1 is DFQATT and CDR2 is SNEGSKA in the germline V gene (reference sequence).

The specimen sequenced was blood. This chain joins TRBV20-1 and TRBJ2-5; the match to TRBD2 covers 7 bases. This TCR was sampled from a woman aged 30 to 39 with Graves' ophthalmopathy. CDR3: CSAGPGGRREETQYF. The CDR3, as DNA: TGCAGTGCTGGACCGGGAGGAAGACGAGAAGAGACCCAGTACTTC.